Listed below are T cell receptor beta chains from one sample, sequenced in a study of blood T cells in healthy people across ages. TCRdb reprocessed the 5' RACE reads via MiXCR and lists one record per CDR3 protein. The sample consists of about 1.6 million distinct CDR3 sequences, approximately 32% of them appearing once. Specimen: blood. These receptors originate from a woman aged 25 to 45 in good health. The CDR3 runs from the conserved cysteine through the conserved F or W. Fields, in order: J gene, V gene, D gene, clone size, CDR3 DNA, CDR3 protein. D genes are given only for firm matches. Clone sizes are given selectively: once, few, many, or a class where the clone is expanded.

J gene: TRBJ2-3; V gene: TRBV24-1; D gene: -; clone size: -; CDR3 DNA: TGTGCCGCCAGTGATCCCACAGGGATTAGCACAGATACGCAGTATTTT; CDR3 protein: CAASDPTGISTDTQYF
J gene: TRBJ2-5; V gene: TRBV20-1; D gene: -; clone size: -; CDR3 DNA: TGCAGTGCTCTTCGGGGCTACGGGGGCCACCAAGAGACCCAGTACTTC; CDR3 protein: CSALRGYGGHQETQYF
J gene: TRBJ2-3; V gene: TRBV7-2; D gene: TRBD2; clone size: few; CDR3 DNA: TGTGCCAGCAGCGAGACTAGCGGGGGAGCTTATACGCAGTATTTT; CDR3 protein: CASSETSGGAYTQYF
J gene: TRBJ2-7; V gene: TRBV27; D gene: -; clone size: many; CDR3 DNA: TGTGCCAGCAGTTATTCGCGGAAGGTGGCCATGCACGCCGAGCAGTACTTC; CDR3 protein: CASSYSRKVAMHAEQYF
J gene: TRBJ2-5; V gene: TRBV6-6; D gene: TRBD2; clone size: -; CDR3 DNA: TGTGCCAGCAGTTACTCGAACCTAGCGGGGCCAGAGACCCAGTACTTC; CDR3 protein: CASSYSNLAGPETQYF
J gene: TRBJ2-3; V gene: TRBV6-5; D gene: TRBD2; clone size: -; CDR3 DNA: TGTGCCAGCAGTCCCCTGTCGCGGGAGGGTCGATATACGCAGTATTTT; CDR3 protein: CASSPLSREGRYTQYF
J gene: TRBJ1-4; V gene: TRBV7-9; D gene: TRBD1; clone size: many; CDR3 DNA: TGTGCCAGCAGCTTGGGACAGACCAATGAAAAACTGTTTTTT; CDR3 protein: CASSLGQTNEKLFF
J gene: TRBJ2-5; V gene: TRBV12-3/TRBV12-4; D gene: -; clone size: few; CDR3 DNA: TGTGCCAGCAAGGTCGGGGGCTGGGAGACCCAGTACTTC; CDR3 protein: CASKVGGWETQYF
J gene: TRBJ1-6; V gene: TRBV20-1; D gene: -; clone size: -; CDR3 DNA: TGCAGTGCTAGTGACGGGGGGGGTGGCGGTTCACCCCTCCACTTT; CDR3 protein: CSASDGGGGGSPLHF
J gene: TRBJ2-7; V gene: TRBV6-1; D gene: -; clone size: few; CDR3 DNA: TGTGCCAGCATGAAGGGAGGGGGAAAGTACGAGCAGTACTTC; CDR3 protein: CASMKGGGKYEQYF
J gene: TRBJ1-2; V gene: TRBV2; D gene: -; clone size: -; CDR3 DNA: TGTGCTGATCGAGGGAGGCAGGGATCTGAGGATGGTTACACATTC; CDR3 protein: CADRGRQGSEDGYTF
J gene: TRBJ2-1; V gene: TRBV30; D gene: -; clone size: -; CDR3 DNA: TGTGCCTGGAGTGCCGGGACGCCGAACAATGAGCAGTTCTTC; CDR3 protein: CAWSAGTPNNEQFF
J gene: TRBJ2-5; V gene: TRBV9; D gene: -; clone size: -; CDR3 DNA: TGTGCCAGCAGCCCCGAAGGGCGGCCAGGGGCAGAGACCCAGTACTTC; CDR3 protein: CASSPEGRPGAETQYF
J gene: TRBJ1-2; V gene: TRBV7-9; D gene: TRBD1; clone size: few; CDR3 DNA: TGTGCCAGCAGCCTCCCCCAGGGGGGGGGCTACACCTTC; CDR3 protein: CASSLPQGGGYTF
J gene: TRBJ2-3; V gene: TRBV7-3; D gene: -; clone size: -; CDR3 DNA: TGTGCCAGCAGCGTAACAGACCCACTCGATACGCAGTATTTT; CDR3 protein: CASSVTDPLDTQYF
J gene: TRBJ2-1; V gene: TRBV12-1; D gene: -; clone size: few; CDR3 DNA: TGTGCCAGCAGCTTTGAATCTGGGGCGGATGGCGGGAGGGCAAGCTGTGAGCAGTTCTTC; CDR3 protein: CASSFESGADGGRASCEQFF
J gene: TRBJ2-3; V gene: TRBV25-1; D gene: -; clone size: few; CDR3 DNA: TGTGCCAGCCAGAGCGGCACAGATACGCAGTATTTT; CDR3 protein: CASQSGTDTQYF
J gene: TRBJ2-1; V gene: TRBV28; D gene: -; clone size: -; CDR3 DNA: TGTGCCAGCAGAGAACTGTCCGGGAATGAGCAGTTCTTC; CDR3 protein: CASRELSGNEQFF
J gene: TRBJ2-4; V gene: TRBV5-6; D gene: -; clone size: many; CDR3 DNA: TGTGCCAGCAGCAGGGGGGGAAAAAACATTCAGTACTTC; CDR3 protein: CASSRGGKNIQYF
J gene: TRBJ2-7; V gene: TRBV7-9; D gene: -; clone size: -; CDR3 DNA: TGTGCCAGCAGCTTAGACAAGAGTCTAAGCGAGCAGTACTTC; CDR3 protein: CASSLDKSLSEQYF
J gene: TRBJ2-1; V gene: TRBV5-6; D gene: -; clone size: -; CDR3 DNA: TGTGCCAGCAGCTTGGGGAGGAAGGCCCCTGGCGATGAGCAGTTCTTC; CDR3 protein: CASSLGRKAPGDEQFF
J gene: TRBJ2-2; V gene: TRBV4-1; D gene: -; clone size: -; CDR3 DNA: TGCGCCAGCAGCCAAGATGGGTTAGAATTTACGGACACCGGGGAGCTGTTTTTT; CDR3 protein: CASSQDGLEFTDTGELFF
J gene: TRBJ2-3; V gene: TRBV25-1; D gene: -; clone size: -; CDR3 DNA: TGTGCCAGCAGTGAGGTACTACACACAGATACGCAGTATTTT; CDR3 protein: CASSEVLHTDTQYF
J gene: TRBJ2-5; V gene: TRBV2; D gene: -; clone size: -; CDR3 DNA: TGTGCCAGCAGTGGGCTCCGGCAGCCACAAGAGACCCAGTACTTC; CDR3 protein: CASSGLRQPQETQYF
J gene: TRBJ1-2; V gene: TRBV6-6; D gene: -; clone size: few; CDR3 DNA: TGTGCCACCGGCGGGTATAACTATGGCTACACCTTC; CDR3 protein: CATGGYNYGYTF
J gene: TRBJ1-4; V gene: TRBV4-1; D gene: -; clone size: -; CDR3 DNA: TGCGCCAGCAGCCAAGAGAGGATAGATGCAACTAATGGAAAACTGTTTTTT; CDR3 protein: CASSQERIDATNGKLFF
J gene: TRBJ2-3; V gene: TRBV4-1; D gene: -; clone size: many; CDR3 DNA: TGCGCCAGCAGCCAAGGGCCGGCAGATACGCAGTATTTT; CDR3 protein: CASSQGPADTQYF
J gene: TRBJ2-3; V gene: TRBV18; D gene: -; clone size: few; CDR3 DNA: TGTGCCAGCTCAACGAGGTATACTAGCACAGATACGCAGTATTTT; CDR3 protein: CASSTRYTSTDTQYF
J gene: TRBJ1-6; V gene: TRBV30; D gene: TRBD1; clone size: -; CDR3 DNA: TGTGCCTGGAGCGAAAGACAGGGATCACCCCTCCACTTT; CDR3 protein: CAWSERQGSPLHF